This T cell receptor (beta chain) derives from a study of cytomegalovirus exposure and HLA in healthy donors. Overall study: Earlier work reported some 110 million unique TCR beta sequences from 180 million or so T cells.

Concerning this clone itself: Its target is not known.

PCR involved 60 Vbeta and 13 Jbeta primers. The repertoire was sequenced with immunoSEQ multiplex PCR; TCRdb's copy has only in-frame clones and lacks some. The repertoire holds approximately 130,000 clones, with under 90% as singletons. Study-wide results and caveats: Most observed TCR sequences were rare, whereas some public TCRs were detected in many donors. CMV antigen specificity of three CMV-associated chains was confirmed in vitro.

This TCR came from a woman in her 40s in good health and CMV-seronegative. Input material: PBMCs.

The CDR3: CASSYDGYNQPQHF. In DNA, the CDR3 is TGTGCCAGCAGCTACGACGGGTACAATCAGCCCCAGCATTTT. J is TRBJ1-5 and V is TRBV7-9; D unresolved. Germline V CDR1 and CDR2: SEHNR, FQNEAQ (reference sequence). This CDR3 contains 14 residues. Trimming shortened V by 4 bases and J by 3 bases, and 10 bases separated the two germline ends. Drawing the rest from reference TRBV7-9 and TRBJ1-5, the complete variable domain is DTGVSQNPRHKITKRGQNVTFRCDPISEHNRLYWYRQTLGQGPEFLTYFQNEAQLEKSRLLSDRFSAERPKGSFSTLEIQRTEQGDSAMYLCASSYDGYNQPQHFGDGTRLSIL.